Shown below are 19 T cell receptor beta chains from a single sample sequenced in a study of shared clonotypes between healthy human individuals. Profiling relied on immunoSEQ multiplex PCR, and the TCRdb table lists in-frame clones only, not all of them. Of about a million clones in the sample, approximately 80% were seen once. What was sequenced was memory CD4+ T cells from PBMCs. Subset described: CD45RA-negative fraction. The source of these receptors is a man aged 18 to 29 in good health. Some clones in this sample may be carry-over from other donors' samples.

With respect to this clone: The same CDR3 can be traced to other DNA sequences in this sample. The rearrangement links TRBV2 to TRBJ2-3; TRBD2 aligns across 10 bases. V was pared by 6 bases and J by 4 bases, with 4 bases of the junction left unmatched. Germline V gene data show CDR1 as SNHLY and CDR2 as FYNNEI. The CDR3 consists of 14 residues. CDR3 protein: CASRPGTSADTQYF. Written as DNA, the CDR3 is TGTGCCAGCAGGCCCGGGACTAGCGCAGATACGCAGTATTTT.

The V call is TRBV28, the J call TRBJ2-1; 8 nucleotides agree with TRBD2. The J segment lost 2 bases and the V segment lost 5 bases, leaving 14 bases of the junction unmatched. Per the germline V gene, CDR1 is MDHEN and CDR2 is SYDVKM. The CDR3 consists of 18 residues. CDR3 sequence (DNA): TGTGCCAGCAGTCTCGGGACTAGTGCATACAAAGCCTACAATGAGCAGTTCTTC. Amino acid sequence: CASSLGTSAYKAYNEQFF.

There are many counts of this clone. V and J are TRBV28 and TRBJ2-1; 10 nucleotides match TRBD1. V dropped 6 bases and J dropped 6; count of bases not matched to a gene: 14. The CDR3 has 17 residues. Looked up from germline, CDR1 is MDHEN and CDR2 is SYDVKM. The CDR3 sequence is CASSPSGGDRGLNEQFF. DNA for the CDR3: TGTGCCAGCAGCCCGAGTGGGGGGGACAGGGGTCTCAATGAGCAGTTCTTC.

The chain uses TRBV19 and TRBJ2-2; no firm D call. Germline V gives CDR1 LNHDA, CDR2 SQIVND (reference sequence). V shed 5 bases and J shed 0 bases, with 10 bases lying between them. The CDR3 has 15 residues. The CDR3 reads CASSDVSANTGELFF. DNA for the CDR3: TGTGCCAGTAGTGACGTGTCGGCGAACACCGGGGAGCTGTTTTTT.

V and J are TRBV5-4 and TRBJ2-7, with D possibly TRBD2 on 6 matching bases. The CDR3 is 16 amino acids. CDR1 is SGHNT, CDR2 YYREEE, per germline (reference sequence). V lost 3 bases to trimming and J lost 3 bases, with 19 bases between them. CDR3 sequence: CASSSPLIVGGYEQYF. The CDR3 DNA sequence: TGTGCCAGCAGCTCCCCCCTAATAGTCGGGGGCTACGAGCAGTACTTC.

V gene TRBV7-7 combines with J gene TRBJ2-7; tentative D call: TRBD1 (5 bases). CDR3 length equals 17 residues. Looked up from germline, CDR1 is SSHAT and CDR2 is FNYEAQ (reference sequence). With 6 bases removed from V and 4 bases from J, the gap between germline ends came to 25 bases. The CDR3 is CASRRTGARPSKYEQYF. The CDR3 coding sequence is TGTGCCAGCAGAAGAACTGGGGCGAGACCCTCTAAATACGAGCAGTACTTC.

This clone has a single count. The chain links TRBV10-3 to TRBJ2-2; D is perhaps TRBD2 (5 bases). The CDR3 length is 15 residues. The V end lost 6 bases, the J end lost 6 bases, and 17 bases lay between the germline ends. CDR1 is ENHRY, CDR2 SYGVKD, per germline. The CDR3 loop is CAISEGNQRAGELFF. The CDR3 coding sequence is TGTGCCATCAGCGAAGGGAATCAGAGGGCCGGGGAGCTGTTTTTT.

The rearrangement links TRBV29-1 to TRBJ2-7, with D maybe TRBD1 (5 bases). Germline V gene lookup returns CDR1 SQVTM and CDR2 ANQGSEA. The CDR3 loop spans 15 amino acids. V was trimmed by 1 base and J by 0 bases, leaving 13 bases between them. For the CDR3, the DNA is TGCAGCGTTGAAGGGGTAGGGGCCGCCTCCTACGAGCAGTACTTC. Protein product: CSVEGVGAASYEQYF.

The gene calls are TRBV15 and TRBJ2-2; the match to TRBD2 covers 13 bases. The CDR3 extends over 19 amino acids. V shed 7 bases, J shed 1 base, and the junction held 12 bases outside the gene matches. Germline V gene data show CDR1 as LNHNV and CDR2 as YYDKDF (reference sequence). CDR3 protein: CATTESLGLAGWNTGELFF. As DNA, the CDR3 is TGTGCCACCACCGAAAGCTTGGGACTAGCGGGATGGAACACCGGGGAGCTGTTTTTT. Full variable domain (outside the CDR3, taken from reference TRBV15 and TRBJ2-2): DAMVIQNPRYQVTQFGKPVTLSCSQTLNHNVMYWYQQKSSQAPKLLFHYYDKDFNNEADTPDNFQSRRPNTSFCFLDIRSPGLGDTAMYLCATTESLGLAGWNTGELFFGEGSRLTVL.

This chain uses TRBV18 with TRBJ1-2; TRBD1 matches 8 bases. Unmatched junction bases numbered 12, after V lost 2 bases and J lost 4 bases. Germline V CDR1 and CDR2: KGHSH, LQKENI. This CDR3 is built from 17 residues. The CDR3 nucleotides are TGTGCCAGCTCACCAACCGGACAGGGAATCGGAGGCTATGGCTACACCTTC. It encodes CASSPTGQGIGGYGYTF.

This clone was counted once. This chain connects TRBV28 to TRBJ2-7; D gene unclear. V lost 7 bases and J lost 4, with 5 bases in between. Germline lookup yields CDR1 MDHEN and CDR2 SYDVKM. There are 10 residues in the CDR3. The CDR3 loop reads CASKKYEQYF. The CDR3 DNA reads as TGTGCCAGCAAGAAGTACGAGCAGTACTTC.

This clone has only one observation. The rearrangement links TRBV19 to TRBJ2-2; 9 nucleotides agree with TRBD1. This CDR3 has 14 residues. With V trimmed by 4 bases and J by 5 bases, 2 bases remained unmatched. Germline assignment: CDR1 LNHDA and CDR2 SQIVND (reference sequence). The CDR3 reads CASSRTGVTGELFF. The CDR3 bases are TGTGCCAGTAGTAGGACAGGGGTGACCGGGGAGCTGTTTTTT.

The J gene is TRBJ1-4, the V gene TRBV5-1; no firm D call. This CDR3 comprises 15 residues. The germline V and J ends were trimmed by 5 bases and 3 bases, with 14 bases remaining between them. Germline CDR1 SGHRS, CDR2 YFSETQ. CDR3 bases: TGCGCCAGCAGGGCCGGGAGGTTGGCTAATGAAAAACTGTTTTTT. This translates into CASRAGRLANEKLFF.

CDR3 sequence: CASTSGTHTDTQYF. The CDR3 coding sequence is TGTGCCAGTACTAGCGGTACTCACACAGATACGCAGTATTTT. The genes are TRBV19 and TRBJ2-3; 7 bases match TRBD2. The ends lost 7 bases at V and 2 bases at J; junction bases unmatched: 6. This CDR3 spans 14 amino acids. Germline values: CDR1 LNHDA, CDR2 SQIVND (reference sequence).

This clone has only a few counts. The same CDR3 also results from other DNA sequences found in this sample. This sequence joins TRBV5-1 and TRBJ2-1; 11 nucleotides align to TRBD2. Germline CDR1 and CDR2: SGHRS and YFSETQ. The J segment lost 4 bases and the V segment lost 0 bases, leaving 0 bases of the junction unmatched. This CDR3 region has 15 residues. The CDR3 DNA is TGCGCCAGCAGCTTGGGACTAGCGGGATACAATGAGCAGTTCTTC. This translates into CASSLGLAGYNEQFF. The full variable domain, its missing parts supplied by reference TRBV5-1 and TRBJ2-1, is KAGVTQTPRYLIKTRGQQVTLSCSPISGHRSVSWYQQTPGQGLQFLFEYFSETQRNKGNFPGRFSGRQFSNSRSEMNVSTLELGDSALYLCASSLGLAGYNEQFFGPGTRLTVL.

CDR3 nucleotides: TGTGCCAGCAGCTTGGCGGCGACTGGGGAGCAGTACTTC. Its translation is CASSLAATGEQYF. The chain carries TRBV5-4 and TRBJ2-7; D gene unclear. The CDR3 sequence is 13 residues long. Germline values: CDR1 SGHNT, CDR2 YYREEE (reference sequence). V shed 0 bases and J shed 7 bases, with 11 bases lying between them.

The CDR3 bases are TGTGCCAGCAGAAAGGGGAGAGGGAAAATAGATACGCAGTATTTT. Its protein is CASRKGRGKIDTQYF. J is TRBJ2-3 and V is TRBV6-5, with D possibly called TRBD1 or TRBD2 (5 bases each). The germline V gene encodes CDR1 MNHEY and CDR2 SVGAGI. V was pared by 6 bases and J by 5 bases, with 18 bases between. This CDR3 is built from 15 residues.

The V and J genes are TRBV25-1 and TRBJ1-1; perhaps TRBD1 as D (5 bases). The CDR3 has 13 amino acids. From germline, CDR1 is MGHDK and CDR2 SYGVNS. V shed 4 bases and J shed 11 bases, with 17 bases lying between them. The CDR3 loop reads CASSGEGARSAFF. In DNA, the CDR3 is TGTGCCAGCAGTGGAGAAGGGGCCAGGAGTGCTTTCTTT. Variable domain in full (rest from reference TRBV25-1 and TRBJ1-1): EADIYQTPRYLVIGTGKKITLECSQTMGHDKMYWYQQDPGMELHLIHYSYGVNSTEKGDLSSESTVSRIRTEHFPLTLESARPSHTSQYLCASSGEGARSAFFGQGTRLTVV.

CDR3 nucleotides: TGTGCCAGCAGCGTAGCGGGAGGGGACGAGACCCAGTACTTC. The encoded protein is CASSVAGGDETQYF. The rearrangement uses TRBV9 and TRBJ2-5; TRBD2 aligns across 8 bases. Germline assignment: CDR1 SGDLS and CDR2 YYNGEE. The CDR3 contains 14 residues. V shed 0 bases and J 5 bases; nucleotides not matched to a gene: 3.